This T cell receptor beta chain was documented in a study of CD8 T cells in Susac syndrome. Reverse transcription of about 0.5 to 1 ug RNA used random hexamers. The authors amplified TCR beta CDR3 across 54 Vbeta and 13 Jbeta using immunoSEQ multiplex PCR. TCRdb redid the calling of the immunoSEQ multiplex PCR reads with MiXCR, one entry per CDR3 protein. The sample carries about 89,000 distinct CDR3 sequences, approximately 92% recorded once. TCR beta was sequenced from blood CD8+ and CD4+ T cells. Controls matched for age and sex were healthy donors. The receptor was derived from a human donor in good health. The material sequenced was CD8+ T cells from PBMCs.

CDR3 protein: CAIRETGYNQPQHF. The CDR3 DNA reads as TGTGCCATCAGGGAGACAGGGTACAATCAGCCCCAGCATTTT. This chain links TRBV10-3 with TRBJ1-5; 7 nucleotides agree with TRBD1. V shed 6 bases and J 3 bases; nucleotides not matched to a gene: 5. Per germline, CDR1 ENHRY and CDR2 SYGVKD. CDR3 size: 14 residues.